This entry lists 13 T cell receptor beta chains sequenced from one sample in a study of shared clonotypes between healthy human individuals. The repertoire was sequenced with immunoSEQ multiplex PCR; TCRdb's copy has only in-frame clones and lacks some. The sample includes roughly 1.5 million clones, 95% to 99% seen only once; the top ten take approximately 0.45%. The sequenced sample consisted of naive CD4+ T cells sorted from blood. The subset denotes: CD45RA+ positively selected. Receptors were obtained from a man aged 25-45 years in good health.

This chain joins TRBV7-9 and TRBJ1-4, with 9 nucleotides matching TRBD1. V lost 1 base, J lost 6 bases, and 3 bases stayed unmatched. CDR3 length: 15 amino acids. CDR1 is SEHNR, CDR2 FQNEAQ, per germline (reference sequence). CDR3 sequence reads: CASSLGRQGDEKLFF. CDR3 DNA: TGTGCCAGCAGCTTAGGAAGACAGGGGGATGAAAAACTGTTTTTT.

V and J are TRBV28 and TRBJ2-6, with D perhaps TRBD1 (5 bases). The germline gives CDR1 MDHEN, CDR2 SYDVKM. V dropped 4 bases and J dropped 6 bases, with 13 bases sitting between them. This CDR3 contains 15 residues. The DNA for the CDR3 is TGTGCCAGCAGTTCTCCTTCAGGGTTGGCCAACGTCCTGACTTTC. It specifies CASSSPSGLANVLTF.

This chain connects TRBV28 to TRBJ2-1, with TRBD2 as a possible D gene (6 bases). The germline V and J ends were trimmed by 3 bases and 5 bases, with 14 bases remaining between them. This CDR3 contains 15 residues. The V gene's germline CDR1 is MDHEN and CDR2 SYDVKM. Here the CDR3 DNA reads TGTGCCAGCAGTTTTCTGCGGGGAGAAAACAATGAGCAGTTCTTC. The encoded protein is CASSFLRGENNEQFF.

This clone appeared once. This chain links TRBV7-9 with TRBJ2-1; D gene unclear. The germline V and J ends were trimmed by 5 bases and 1 base, with 12 bases remaining between them. The CDR3 spans 15 residues. Germline CDR1 reads SEHNR; CDR2 reads FQNEAQ (reference sequence). CDR3 protein: CASSLITISYNEQFF. Written as DNA, the CDR3 is TGTGCCAGCAGCCTGATTACCATTTCCTACAATGAGCAGTTCTTC.

The chain recombines TRBV7-6 with TRBJ2-7; 8 bases fit TRBD2. Germline CDR1 SGHVS, CDR2 FNYEAQ. This CDR3 has 17 amino acids. The V and J ends lost 5 bases and 2 bases, in that order; junction bases with no gene match: 14. CDR3 nucleotide sequence: TGTGCCAGCAGCCCTTTCTCCTGGCGGGAGGCCACCTACGAGCAGTACTTC. It encodes CASSPFSWREATYEQYF.

V and J are TRBV5-5 and TRBJ2-2; D perhaps matches TRBD1 (5 bases). This CDR3 spans 14 amino acids. V lost 4 bases to trimming and J lost 4 bases, with 11 bases between them. CDR1 and CDR2 from the germline V gene are SGHKS and YYEKEE (reference sequence). Here the CDR3 reads CASSDPRVTGELFF. The CDR3 coding sequence is TGTGCCAGCAGCGACCCCAGGGTCACCGGGGAGCTGTTTTTT.

This chain connects TRBV7-8 to TRBJ2-1; tentatively, D is TRBD2 (6 bases). Germline CDR1 is SGHVS and CDR2 is FQNEAQ. Trimming shortened V by 4 bases and J by 5 bases, and 12 bases separated the two germline ends. The length of the CDR3 is 14 residues. The CDR3, as DNA: TGTGCCAGCAGCTCCGGGACTCCCCACAATGAGCAGTTCTTC. The encoded protein is CASSSGTPHNEQFF. Full variable domain (rest looked up from reference TRBV7-8 and TRBJ2-1): GAGVSQSPRYKVAKRGQDVALRCDPISGHVSLFWYQQALGQGPEFLTYFQNEAQLDKSGLPSDRFFAERPEGSVSTLKIQRTQQEDSAVYLCASSSGTPHNEQFFGPGTRLTVL.

The gene calls are TRBV29-1 and TRBJ2-4, with 13 bases that match TRBD2. Germline loops: CDR1 SQVTM, CDR2 ANQGSEA. This CDR3 has 17 residues. Germline trimming cut 6 bases from V and 1 base from J; bases unmatched to any gene: 9. CDR3 DNA sequence: TGCAGCGTGCCGGGACTAGCGGGGAGGGGGGCCAAAAACATTCAGTACTTC. Amino acids: CSVPGLAGRGAKNIQYF.

The J gene is TRBJ2-5, the V gene TRBV5-1; 9 nucleotides match TRBD1. V gave up 2 bases and J gave up 4 bases; unmatched junction bases: 6. Germline V gene lookup returns CDR1 SGHRS and CDR2 YFSETQ. The CDR3 loop spans 15 amino acids. The CDR3 protein is CASSLITGGAETQYF. In DNA form, the CDR3 reads TGCGCCAGCAGCTTAATCACAGGGGGCGCAGAGACCCAGTACTTC.

The chain uses TRBV7-9 and TRBJ2-5; the match to TRBD2 covers 8 bases. The J call may be in error: the DNA end matches TRBJ2-7 better. CDR3 length equals 17 residues. Germline V gives CDR1 SEHNR, CDR2 FQNEAQ (reference sequence). Here the CDR3 DNA reads TGTGCCAGCAGCCCCAATCCCGGGCTAGCGGGTACCTACGAGCAGTACTTC. Translation: CASSPNPGLAGTYEQYF.

The gene calls are TRBV2 and TRBJ2-1; D is tentatively TRBD1 or TRBD2 (6 bases each). With 0 bases removed from V and 4 bases from J, the gap between germline ends came to 10 bases. Germline-derived CDR1 and CDR2 are SNHLY and FYNNEI. The CDR3 spans 15 residues. CDR3 in amino acids: CASSEAGGTYNEQFF. CDR3 in DNA: TGTGCCAGCAGTGAAGCTGGCGGGACATACAATGAGCAGTTCTTC.

The chain combines TRBV7-2 with TRBJ2-7; TRBD2 matches 11 bases. This CDR3 spans 13 amino acids. Germline V lookup: CDR1 SGHTA, CDR2 FQGNSA. The V gene end was trimmed by 5 bases and the J gene end by 7 bases; junction bases not matched to a gene: 4. CDR3 in amino acids: CASSNLAGGEQYF. CDR3 nucleotides: TGTGCCAGCAGCAACCTAGCGGGAGGTGAGCAGTACTTC.

For this clone: This sample also contains other DNA sequences that code for the same CDR3. This rearrangement joins TRBV29-1 to TRBJ2-7, with a tentative D call TRBD1 (6 bases). Germline CDR1 reads SQVTM; CDR2 reads ANQGSEA. The CDR3 has 13 amino acids. Deletions cut 4 bases from V and 1 base from J, with 11 bases between. The CDR3 DNA reads as TGCAGCGTTGGAAGGGACAATTCCTACGAGCAGTACTTC. The encoded protein is CSVGRDNSYEQYF.